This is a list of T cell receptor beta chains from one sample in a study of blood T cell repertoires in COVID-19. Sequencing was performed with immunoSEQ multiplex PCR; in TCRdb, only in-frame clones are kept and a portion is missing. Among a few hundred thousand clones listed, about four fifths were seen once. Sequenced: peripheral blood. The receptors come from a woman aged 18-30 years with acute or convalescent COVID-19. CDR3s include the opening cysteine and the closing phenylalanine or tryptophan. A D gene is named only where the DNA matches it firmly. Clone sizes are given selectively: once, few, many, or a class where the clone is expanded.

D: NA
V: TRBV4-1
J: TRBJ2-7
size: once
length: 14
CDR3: CASSQDSGPYEQYF
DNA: TGCGCCAGCAGCCAAGATTCAGGCCCCTACGAGCAGTACTTC

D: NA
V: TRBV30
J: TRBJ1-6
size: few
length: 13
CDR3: CAWSVQNNSPLHF
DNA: TGTGCCTGGAGTGTACAAAATAATTCACCCCTCCACTTT

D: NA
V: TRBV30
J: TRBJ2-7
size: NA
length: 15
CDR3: CAWSWAGNFAGEQYF
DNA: TGTGCCTGGAGCTGGGCGGGTAATTTTGCGGGCGAGCAGTACTTC

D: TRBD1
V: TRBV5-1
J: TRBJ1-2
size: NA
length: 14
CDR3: CASSIGGADYGYTF
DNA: TGCGCCAGCAGCATAGGGGGCGCAGACTATGGCTACACCTTC

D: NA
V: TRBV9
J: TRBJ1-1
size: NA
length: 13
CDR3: CASSGQGNTEAFF
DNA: TGTGCCAGCAGCGGGCAGGGGAACACTGAAGCTTTCTTT

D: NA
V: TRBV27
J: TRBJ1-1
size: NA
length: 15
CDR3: CASSFTLGLNTEAFF
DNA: TGTGCCAGCAGTTTTACTCTGGGCCTGAACACTGAAGCTTTCTTT

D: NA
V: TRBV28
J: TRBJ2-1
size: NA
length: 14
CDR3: CASSRESSYNEQFF
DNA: TGTGCCAGCAGTCGGGAGAGCTCCTACAATGAGCAGTTCTTC

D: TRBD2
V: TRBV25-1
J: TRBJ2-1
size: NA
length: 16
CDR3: CASSGTSGRAYNEQFF
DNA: TGTGCCAGCAGTGGGACTAGCGGGAGGGCCTACAATGAGCAGTTCTTC

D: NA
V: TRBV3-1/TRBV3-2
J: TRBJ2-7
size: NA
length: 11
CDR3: CASSHSNKLLF
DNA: TGTGCCAGCAGCCATTCGAATAAACTCCTCTTC

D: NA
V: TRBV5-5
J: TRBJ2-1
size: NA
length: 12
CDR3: CASSFDRTEQFF
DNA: TGTGCCAGCAGCTTCGACAGGACGGAGCAGTTCTTC

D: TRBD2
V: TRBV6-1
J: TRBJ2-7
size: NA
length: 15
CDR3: CASSEFTSGSYEQYF
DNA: TGTGCCAGCAGTGAATTCACTAGCGGGAGCTACGAGCAGTACTTC

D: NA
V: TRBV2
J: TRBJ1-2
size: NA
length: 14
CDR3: CASRMTGGYYGYTF
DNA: TGTGCCAGCAGGATGACAGGAGGTTACTATGGCTACACCTTC

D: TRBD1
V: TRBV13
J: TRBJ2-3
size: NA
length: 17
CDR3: CASSLKMGQGFTDTQYF
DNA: TGTGCCAGCAGCTTAAAGATGGGACAGGGGTTCACAGATACGCAGTATTTT

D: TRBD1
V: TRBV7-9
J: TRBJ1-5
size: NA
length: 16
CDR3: CASSHDTGGKYQPQHF
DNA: TGTGCCAGCAGCCACGATACAGGGGGCAAATATCAGCCCCAGCATTTT

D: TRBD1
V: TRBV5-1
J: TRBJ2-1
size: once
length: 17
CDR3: CASSLAPGTGAGTEQFF
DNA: TGCGCCAGCAGCTTGGCTCCCGGGACAGGGGCGGGGACTGAGCAGTTCTTC

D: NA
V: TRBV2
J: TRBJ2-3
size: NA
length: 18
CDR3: CASSERSGAGPGTDTQYF
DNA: TGTGCCAGCAGTGAAAGGTCTGGTGCGGGACCAGGCACAGATACGCAGTATTTT

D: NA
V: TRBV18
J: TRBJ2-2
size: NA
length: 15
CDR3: CASSPFEGVSGELFF
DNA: TGTGCCAGCTCACCGTTCGAAGGGGTTTCCGGGGAGCTGTTTTTT

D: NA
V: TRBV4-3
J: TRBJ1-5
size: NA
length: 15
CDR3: CASSPKQGGNQPQHF
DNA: TGCGCCAGCAGCCCCAAACAGGGTGGCAATCAGCCCCAGCATTTT

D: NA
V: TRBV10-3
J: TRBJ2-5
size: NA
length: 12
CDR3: CAISREEETQYF
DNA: TGTGCCATCAGCAGGGAGGAGGAGACCCAGTACTTC

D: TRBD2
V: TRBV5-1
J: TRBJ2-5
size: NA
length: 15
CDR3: CASSLPAGVQETQYF
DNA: TGCGCCAGCAGCTTGCCGGCGGGAGTACAAGAGACCCAGTACTTC

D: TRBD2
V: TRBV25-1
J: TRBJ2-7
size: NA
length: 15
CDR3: CASSPRLAGVWEQYF
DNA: TGTGCCAGCAGTCCCCGACTAGCGGGAGTCTGGGAGCAGTACTTC

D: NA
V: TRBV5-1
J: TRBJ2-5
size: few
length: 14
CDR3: CASSGGTNRETQYF
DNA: TGCGCCAGCAGCGGCGGGACGAACAGAGAGACCCAGTACTTC

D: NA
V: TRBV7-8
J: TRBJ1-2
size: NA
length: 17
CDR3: CASSLTTVMKTNYGYTF
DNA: TGTGCCAGCAGCCTTACGACAGTCATGAAGACTAACTATGGCTACACCTTC

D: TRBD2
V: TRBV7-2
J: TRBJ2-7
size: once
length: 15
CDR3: CASSSRAGPRGEQYF
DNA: TGTGCCAGCAGCTCTAGAGCGGGACCCCGCGGCGAGCAGTACTTC

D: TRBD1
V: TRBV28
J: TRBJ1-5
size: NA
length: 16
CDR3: CASRATTGYSNQPQHF
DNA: TGTGCCAGCAGGGCCACGACAGGGTATAGCAATCAGCCCCAGCATTTT

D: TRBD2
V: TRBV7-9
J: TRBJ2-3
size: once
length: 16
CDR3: CASSLALAGPEDTQYF
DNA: TGTGCCAGCAGCTTAGCCTTAGCGGGGCCGGAAGATACGCAGTATTTT

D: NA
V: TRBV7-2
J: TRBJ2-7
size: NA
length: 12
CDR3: CASSLSGYEQYF
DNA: TGTGCCAGCAGCTTATCAGGCTACGAGCAGTACTTC

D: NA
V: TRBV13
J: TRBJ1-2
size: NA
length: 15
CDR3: CASSLGLREDYGYTF
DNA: TGTGCCAGCAGCTTAGGCCTGAGGGAGGACTATGGCTACACCTTC

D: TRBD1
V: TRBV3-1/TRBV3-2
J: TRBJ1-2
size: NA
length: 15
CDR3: CASSQEGTGRNGYTF
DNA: TGTGCCAGCAGCCAAGAGGGGACAGGGCGAAACGGCTACACCTTC

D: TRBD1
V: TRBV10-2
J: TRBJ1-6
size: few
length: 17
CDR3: CASSGGTGGVEYSPLHF
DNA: TGCGCCAGCAGTGGGGGGACAGGGGGCGTCGAATATTCACCCCTCCACTTT

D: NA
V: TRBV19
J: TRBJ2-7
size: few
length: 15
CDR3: CASSSVGGGAYEQYF
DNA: TGTGCCAGTAGTAGCGTTGGAGGGGGGGCCTACGAGCAGTACTTC

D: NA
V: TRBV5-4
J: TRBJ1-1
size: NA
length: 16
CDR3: CASSLATDIKNTEAFF
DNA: TGTGCCAGCAGCTTGGCGACAGACATAAAGAACACTGAAGCTTTCTTT

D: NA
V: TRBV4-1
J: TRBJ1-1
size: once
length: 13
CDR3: CASSQEKGAEAFF
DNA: TGCGCCAGCAGCCAAGAAAAGGGGGCTGAAGCTTTCTTT

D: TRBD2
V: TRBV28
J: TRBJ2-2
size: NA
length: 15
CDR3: CASTQLAGNTGELFF
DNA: TGTGCCAGCACCCAACTAGCGGGAAACACCGGGGAGCTGTTTTTT

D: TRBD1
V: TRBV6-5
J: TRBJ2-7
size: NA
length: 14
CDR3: CASSREGTAYEQYF
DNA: TGTGCCAGCAGTAGGGAAGGGACAGCATACGAGCAGTACTTC

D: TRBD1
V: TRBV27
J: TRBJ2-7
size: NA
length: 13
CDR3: CASQGQSSYEQYF
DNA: TGTGCCAGCCAGGGACAGAGCTCCTACGAGCAGTACTTC

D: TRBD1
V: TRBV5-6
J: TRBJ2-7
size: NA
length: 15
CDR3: CASSNAGTGLSEQYF
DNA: TGTGCCAGCAGCAATGCCGGGACAGGGCTAAGCGAGCAGTACTTC

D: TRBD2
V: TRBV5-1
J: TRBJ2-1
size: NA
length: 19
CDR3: CASSSALSGALSSYNEQFF
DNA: TGCGCCAGCAGCTCTGCCCTTAGCGGGGCCTTAAGCTCCTACAATGAGCAGTTCTTC

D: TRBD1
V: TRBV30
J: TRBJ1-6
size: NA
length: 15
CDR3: CACKTGGIYNSPLHF
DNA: TGTGCCTGTAAGACAGGGGGGATTTATAATTCACCCCTCCACTTT

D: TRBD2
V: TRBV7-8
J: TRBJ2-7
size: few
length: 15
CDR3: CASSLAGVLAYEQYF
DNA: TGTGCCAGCAGCCTAGCGGGAGTGTTGGCCTACGAGCAGTACTTC

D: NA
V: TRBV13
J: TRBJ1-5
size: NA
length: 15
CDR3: CASSPSRYSNQPQHF
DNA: TGTGCCAGCAGCCCCTCTAGATATAGCAATCAGCCCCAGCATTTT

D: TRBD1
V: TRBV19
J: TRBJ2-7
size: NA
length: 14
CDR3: CASSIGDSSYEQYF
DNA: TGTGCCAGTAGTATAGGGGACAGCTCCTACGAGCAGTACTTC

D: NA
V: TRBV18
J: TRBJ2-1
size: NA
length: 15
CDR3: CASGPRQLAYNEQFF
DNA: TGTGCCAGCGGCCCACGACAGCTTGCCTACAATGAGCAGTTCTTC

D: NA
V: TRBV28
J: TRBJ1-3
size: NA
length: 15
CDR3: CASSLYAGSGNTIYF
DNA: TGTGCCAGCAGTTTATACGCAGGCTCTGGAAACACCATATATTTT

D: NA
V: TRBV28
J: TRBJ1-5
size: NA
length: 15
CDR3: CASWGLRHSNQPQHF
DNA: TGTGCCAGCTGGGGCCTTCGGCATAGCAATCAGCCCCAGCATTTT